The following is a T cell receptor (beta chain) sequence with its context. Its antigen is still unknown. V lost 7 bases and J lost 0, with 14 bases in between. The germline CDR1 and CDR2 sequences are SGHRS and YFSETQ. This CDR3 has 14 amino acids. The sample is drawn from a study of CD8+CD57+ T cells in acquired aplastic anemia. Genomic DNA constituted the template upon which TCR beta VDJ and CDR3 profiling was performed. One entry per CDR3 protein, called by TCRdb with MiXCR from the reads. The repertoire consists of around 150,000 distinct CDR3 sequences, with 70% to 80% occurring once and the leading ten covering approximately 42%. Patients included in sequencing had previously demonstrated CD8+CD57+ cell expansion by flow cytometry. Study-level points and caveats: Researchers report that twenty-nine CD8+ CDR3 sequences appeared in both patients and controls.

The sample was sorted CD4+, CD8+, or CD8+CD57+ T cells (not recorded which) from PBMCs. The TCR originated in a human donor with aplastic anemia. The chain links TRBV5-1 to TRBJ2-7; no clear D gene. The CDR3 here is CASSGDALSYEQYF. CDR3 bases: TGCGCCAGCTCTGGGGATGCCCTCTCCTACGAGCAGTACTTC.